This T cell receptor (beta chain) was captured in a study of shared clonotypes between healthy human individuals (dated by TCRdb to about 2020). Regarding the study in general: A few men and two women, aged 18 to 49 years, made up the cohort. The study deeply sequenced blood TCR repertoires of 5 or 6 healthy adults to estimate repertoire size and the extent of clonotype sharing between individuals. To increase sequencing depth and limit assay-specific biases, TCR repertoire library preparation and sequencing were carried out by different laboratories using diverse techniques. Between about 0.9 and 8.9 billion PBMCs per donor were obtained by leukapheresis. Results the study describes overall, beyond this receptor: Sampling was restricted to blood, and TCR repertoires in tissues likely differ from the TCR repertoires found in blood. Pairwise subsampling indicated that sequencing depth was expected to affect the degree of clonotype sharing among donors. The small number of donors limited the genetic and exposure-history diversity represented.

The CDR3 spans 16 residues, from the cysteine through the phenylalanine. The DNA shown is the 48-base CDR3, in frame from base 1. Looking up the germline V gene (reference sequence) yields CDR1 GTSNPN and CDR2 SVGIG. Clipping removes 4 bases from V and 5 bases from J, with 13 as the unmatched junction base count. The donors were healthy, HIV-negative adults with no recently reported acute infections or vaccinations. All donors were Caucasian adults living in Nashville, Tennessee, USA. For unsorted samples, about 90 million PBMCs were counted and genomic DNA was extracted with the QIAamp DNA Blood Mini kit. After blood collection by leukapheresis, PBMCs were isolated using Ficoll-Histopaque density gradient centrifugation and then cryopreserved in the vapor phase of liquid nitrogen. Using the deep immunoSEQ assay, TCR CDR3 regions were amplified from genomic DNA by multiplex PCR. Extracted genomic DNA from each cell subset was spread evenly across all wells of several immunoSEQ 96-well plates, with each plate serving as a replicate. For unsorted PBMC, each replicate PCR was loaded with about 270 ng genomic DNA, equivalent to tens of thousands of T cell genomes. Ten immunoSEQ deep assay plates were used to sequence unsorted PBMC genomic DNA. The purified libraries were quantified using a Qubit 3.0 fluorometer, sized with a Bioanalyzer 2100, and then quantified again using the KAPA Library Quantification kit. Every immunoSEQ 96-well plate was sequenced on a dedicated single-read 150-cycle Illumina NextSeq 550 flow cell. The study's own analysis went as follows. The immunoSEQ output contained only junctional sequences without quality scores, so filtering could not match that applied to full-length reads. To assign V/J genes and CDR3, sequences were annotated against IMGT germline references using PyIR, a Python wrapper for IgBLAST v1.9. Reads with weak V/J assignments (E-value above 1e-6), missing CDR3, stop codons, out-of-frame junctions, or ambiguous translated residues were removed. V3J clonotypes were defined as sequences sharing an identical inferred V gene, J gene, and CDR3 amino acid sequence. The percentage overlap between two repertoires was calculated by dividing the number of shared unique clonotypes by the size of the smaller repertoire. Richness of each repertoire was evaluated using RTK rarefaction, the Chao1 estimator, and Recon v2.1 estimates of unobserved clonotypes. TCRdb provides this immuneACCESS table in a form limited to in-frame rearrangements. Some clones are lacking; in checked studies, under half of them reflect an unresolved V gene, and why the rest are absent is not known. V and J calls and clone size are as listed in that table; D and trimming were resolved from the DNA. This sample has about 480,000 clones in its table, and about four fifths of those were observed once. 13% of the sample is held by the ten biggest clonotypes.

On this clone: No antigen is known for it. No base qualities exist here, and no much larger clone lies one base off it.

The rearrangement joined TRBV30 to TRBJ1-5, with 8 middle bases fitting TRBD1. Sequences were obtained from PBMCs. This receptor was identified in a woman in her thirties or forties in good health. Some clones in this sample may be carry-over from other donors' samples. The sequenced DNA is TGTGCCTGGATTATAAACAGGGGGTTAAGGGATCAGCCCCAGCATTTT. This codes for CAWIINRGLRDQPQHF.